This TCR beta chain appears in the sequencing data of a study of tumor and adjacent non-tumor tissue in lung cancer (dated by TCRdb to 2016 to 2018). Broadly, across the study: The cohort included about a dozen adenocarcinoma, 2 squamous cell carcinoma and 1 small cell lung cancer patients. The study compared bulk TCRbeta repertoires between lung tumor tissue and matched distant non-tumor lung tissue from over 13 lung cancer patients. In total, sequencing yielded 125,075,908 productive TCRbeta reads, which works out to an average of roughly 4.2 million reads per sample. Among the 15 or so patients, ages ranged from roughly 31 to 80 years, around 10 were men and 5 were women, and disease was TNM stage I to III. More than 25 paired specimens, one tumor and one normal lung sample per patient, were profiled by TCRbeta CDR3 sequencing. General study outcomes and caveats: The sequencing platform is not named in the methods, and unique molecular identifiers are not mentioned. Significantly higher TCR diversity (inverse Simpson) was observed in tumor tissue than in normal lung tissue (431.37 vs 166.20, P = 0.0075, Mann-Whitney U test). TCR diversity was significantly higher in younger patients, and greater tumor TCR diversity was associated with shorter overall survival and shorter disease-free survival. Because peripheral blood was not sequenced, the blood TCRbeta repertoires of the lung cancer patients in the study went unexamined. In normal lung, the top 100 clones accounted for a significantly larger cumulative share of the repertoire than in tumor tissue. Only roughly 14 patients were in the cohort, and the authors stated that larger samples and more detailed clinical data are needed.

For this clonotype: It lacks a known antigen. Germline is not matched at one junction end, which may reflect a read error.

The library relied on multiplex PCR. The sample was run on an Illumina HiSeq 2500. TCRbeta libraries were constructed through three rounds of nested PCR with primers (Table S4) according to protocols adapted from ARM-PCR. Before sequencing, PCR products of 200-500 bp were excised from the gel and purified with the QIAquick gel extraction kit. From the authors' description of their analysis: Trimmomatic was used to clean the reads, FLASH merged the cleaned reads into complete CDR3 sequences, and MiTCR assigned the sequences to V(D)J germline segments. VDJtools was used to compute clonal diversity as the inverse Simpson's index. In-frame sequences lacking a premature stop codon were counted as productive reads. TCRdb applied fastp at Q25 and MiXCR to the public reads, then kept only in-frame beta chains. Rows matching on CDR3 protein sequence are summarized as one entry with the most common DNA and genes. For this entry, the V and J calls and clone size follow TCRdb and not the study's own pipeline. The sample data list about 44,000 distinct CDR3 sequences, and around 64% of these were observed just once. Roughly 30% of the sample belongs to the ten largest clones.

RNA was isolated from bulk, unsorted tissue, and RNA quality was assessed with a NanoDrop ND-1000 and an Agilent 2100. Normal lung samples were distant non-tumor tissue taken more than 3 cm from the tumor edge. The donors were newly diagnosed lung cancer patients admitted for thoracic surgery in China from August to November 2014 who had not received prior chemotherapy. The study excluded patients who had received radiotherapy or chemotherapy before or who had another cancer at the same time. Pieces of surgical tissue measuring 1-2 cm3 were kept in RNAlater solution and held at -80 degrees C until needed. The sequence was obtained from a woman between 70 and 85 years old with non-small cell lung cancer. Sample: distant non-tumor lung tissue.

The CDR3 region: CASSLPGGYYEQYF. The DNA sequence follows: TGTGCCAGCAGCCTACCGGGGGGCTACTACGAGCAATATTTC. The chain uses TRBV5-6 and TRBJ2-7; the D gene is perhaps TRBD2, on 7 matching bases. Via the germline V gene, CDR1 is SGHDT and CDR2 YYEEEE. The CDR3 sequence holds 14 residues, the cysteine and phenylalanine included. The kept DNA is CDR3 alone, 42 bases in frame from the first base.